The rows below give T cell receptor beta chains drawn from one sample of a study of blood T cell repertoires in COVID-19. TCRdb's copy holds only in-frame clones and misses some; the assay was immunoSEQ multiplex PCR. The sample yields approximately 100,000 clones, more than 85% seen once. Sequenced input: peripheral blood. The receptors come from a human donor with acute or convalescent COVID-19. The donor label of this sample is uncertain. The conserved cysteine and the conserved F or W are not part of the CDR3 here.

V: TRBV5-1; CDR3: ASSPTGNSNQPQH
V: TRBV7-9; CDR3: ASSLHGGLSTEAF
V: TRBV9; CDR3: ASSRTGYGYT
V: TRBV15; CDR3: ATSRTGYEQY
V: TRBV25-1; CDR3: ASREDSVETQY
V: TRBV7-2; CDR3: ASSFPAEGLAGTYNEQF
V: TRBV10-3; CDR3: AIRRGGNGDNEQF
V: TRBV3-1/TRBV3-2; CDR3: ASSQESDTEAF
V: TRBV9; CDR3: ASSVSSSSTDTQY
V: TRBV7-2; CDR3: ASSLDPGKEKLF
V: TRBV6-2/TRBV6-3; CDR3: ASSWAGGGTEAF
V: TRBV11-2; CDR3: ASSSLAGEPEQY
V: TRBV7-2; CDR3: ASSIMTGGSGNTIY
V: TRBV5-1; CDR3: ASSWGLAGSNEQF
V: TRBV30; CDR3: AWSGQQETQY
V: TRBV15; CDR3: ATSRAYGGAGNTIY
V: TRBV6-5; CDR3: ASSGGNQPQH
V: TRBV18; CDR3: ASSLGEETDTQY
V: TRBV18; CDR3: ASSPAILEGQGDQETQY
V: TRBV4-2; CDR3: ASSPGIGRGLHGYT
V: TRBV20-1; CDR3: SARTGETQY
V: TRBV19; CDR3: ASSIPGIQY
V: TRBV2; CDR3: ASSDDRGHQPQH
V: TRBV7-3; CDR3: ASSSQGVPYNEQF
V: TRBV30; CDR3: AWTQAGYLAAGNTIY
V: TRBV9; CDR3: ASSGDRGVYGYT
V: TRBV11-2; CDR3: ASSLRLSFSNGETQY
V: TRBV24-1; CDR3: ATSDSAGTGAKPQH
V: TRBV7-3; CDR3: ASSSGAGGIGGTDTQY
V: TRBV7-3; CDR3: ASSLMGAADTQY
V: TRBV18; CDR3: ASSPPGTKDEAF
V: TRBV6-1; CDR3: ASSDLQGSGGAYEQF
V: TRBV9; CDR3: ASSVAGGIKETQY
V: TRBV7-2; CDR3: ASSLRQGTNEKLF
V: TRBV5-1; CDR3: ASSLEGSAKRSGGELF
V: TRBV5-8; CDR3: ASSYRGYTNYGYT
V: TRBV5-8; CDR3: ASSLYSSTDTQY
V: TRBV5-6; CDR3: ASSSRVLSNQPQH
V: TRBV18; CDR3: ASSPGLAGVFAGELF
V: TRBV4-2; CDR3: ASSQRNTASGNTIY
V: TRBV15; CDR3: ATSSASRPAGRLAKNIQY